This T cell receptor (beta chain) was recorded in a study of shared clonotypes between healthy human individuals. Findings and limits, study-wide: The represented genetic and exposure-history diversity was limited by the small number of donors.

Unsorted samples relied on about 90 million PBMCs, which served as the source of genomic DNA. CDR3 length equals 10 residues. Germline loops: CDR1 SQVTM, CDR2 ANQGSEA. Deletions cut 6 bases from V and 4 bases from J, with 4 bases between. Some clones are missing from TCRdb's copy, which holds only in-frame ones; the method was immunoSEQ multiplex PCR. The repertoire holds some 480,000 clones, with 79% as singletons. With respect to this clone: The antigen remains undetermined.

Specimen: PBMCs. This TCR came from a middle-aged woman in good health. Some clones in this sample may be carry-over from other donors' samples. V gene TRBV29-1 combines with J gene TRBJ2-1; D ambiguous. The CDR3 DNA reads as TGCAGCGTAATATACAATGAGCAGTTCTTC. As protein: CSVIYNEQFF.